This passage covers 23 T cell receptor beta chains from one sample sequenced in a study of early T cells in non-severe SARS-CoV-2 infection (dated by TCRdb to the early 2020s). Library prep was done by 5' RACE. Sequencing instrument: NextSeq 500. Clones were called with MiXCR by TCRdb after fastp trimmed the public reads at Q25, and only in-frame beta chains were retained. Duplicate CDR3 protein sequences are folded into a single record with the most common DNA and genes. The sample table holds 80,000 or so distinct CDR3 sequences, of which roughly 10% were seen once. The ten largest clones capture more than 10% of the sample. Source: whole blood, taken at baseline. These receptors were taken from an adult who was a healthcare worker with PCR-confirmed SARS-CoV-2 infection or an uninfected control (not recorded which).

The chain has TRBV7-9 and TRBJ2-7; perhaps TRBD1 as D (5 bases). Germline V gene sequence: CDR1 SEHNR, CDR2 FQNEAQ (reference sequence). The germline V and J ends were trimmed by 5 bases and 3 bases, with 14 bases remaining between them. The CDR3 totals 14 residues. CDR3 DNA: TGTGCCAGCAGCCCCGTCAGGGATCTCTACGAGCAGTACTTC. Protein: CASSPVRDLYEQYF. Full variable domain (missing parts from reference TRBV7-9 and TRBJ2-7): DTGVSQNPRHKITKRGQNVTFRCDPISEHNRLYWYRQTLGQGPEFLTYFQNEAQLEKSRLLSDRFSAERPKGSFSTLEIQRTEQGDSAMYLCASSPVRDLYEQYFGPGTRLTVT.

In this sample, this clonotype turned up once. The rearrangement joins TRBV7-2 to TRBJ1-1; weak D call: TRBD1 (5 bases). CDR3 length: 14 residues. Germline V gene lookup returns CDR1 SGHTA and CDR2 FQGNSA. V lost 7 bases and J 0 bases, leaving 12 bases between the germline ends. The DNA for the CDR3 is TGTGCCAGCACGAGACAGACCTTGAACACTGAAGCTTTCTTT. As protein: CASTRQTLNTEAFF.

Ten or more counts support this clonotype. The rearrangement joins TRBV14 to TRBJ2-3; D perhaps matches TRBD2 (6 bases). Germline lookup yields CDR1 SGHDN and CDR2 FVKESK. Trimming removed 4 bases from V and 2 bases from J, with 10 bases in between. The CDR3 contains 14 residues. The CDR3 is CASSLRTTTDTQYF. DNA for the CDR3: TGTGCCAGCAGCCTAAGGACTACCACAGATACGCAGTATTTT.

This chain uses TRBV6-2 or TRBV6-3 with TRBJ1-2, with D maybe TRBD1 (5 bases). The germline V and J ends were trimmed by 2 bases and 3 bases, with 13 bases remaining between them. CDR1 and CDR2 (germline): MNHEY, SVGEGT. The CDR3 has 15 amino acids. The CDR3 is CASSYLQDAHYGYTF. In DNA form, the CDR3 reads TGTGCCAGCAGTTACCTACAGGACGCTCACTATGGCTACACCTTC.

Comment on this clonotype: Likely a read error: the CDR3 ends without its conserved phenylalanine or tryptophan. The V and J genes are TRBV7-3 and TRBJ2-7; TRBD1 matches 9 bases. Germline V gene data show CDR1 as SGHTA and CDR2 as FQGTGA. This CDR3 is built from 13 residues. With V trimmed by 5 bases and J by 7 bases, 6 bases remained unmatched. The CDR3 DNA reads TGTGCCAGCAGCCGGTGGACAGGGGATGAGCAGTACTAC. Encoded protein: CASSRWTGDEQYY.

This clonotype was found a few times. One end of the junction fails to match germline, which may point to a read error. The chain employs TRBV7-9 and TRBJ1-2; unclear D gene. The CDR3 is made up of 10 amino acids. Germline loops: CDR1 SEHNR, CDR2 FQNEAQ (reference sequence). CDR3 nucleotide sequence: TGTGCCAACGCCCCCCCCGAGACGGAATTC. Its translation is CANAPPETEF. Drawing the rest from reference TRBV7-9 and TRBJ1-2, the complete variable domain is DTGVSQNPRHKITKRGQNVTFRCDPISEHNRLYWYRQTLGQGPEFLTYFQNEAQLEKSRLLSDRFSAERPKGSFSTLEIQRTEQGDSAMYLCANAPPETEFGSGTRLTVV.

Ten or more counts support this clonotype. The V and J genes are TRBV2 and TRBJ2-3; 10 nucleotides agree with TRBD1. CDR1 is SNHLY and CDR2 is FYNNEI in the germline V gene. CDR3 length equals 14 residues. V trimming: 4 bases; J trimming: 4 bases; junction bases outside the gene matches: 2. CDR3 region: CASSGGQGADTQYF. The DNA of the CDR3 is TGTGCCAGCAGTGGAGGACAGGGGGCAGATACGCAGTATTTT.

This clonotype was detected only a few times. Relative to the germline gene, one junction end is altered; a read error may explain this. The V and J genes are TRBV10-3 and TRBJ1-5; D not certain. CDR1 and CDR2 (germline): ENHRY, SYGVKD. This CDR3 contains 14 residues. This CDR3 reads CAISESLSNQPQHF. CDR3 bases: TGTGCCATCAGTGAGAGTCTTAGCAATCAGCCACAGCATTTT.

This clonotype appeared many times. This chain links TRBV6-2 or TRBV6-3 with TRBJ2-7; D is tentatively TRBD1 or TRBD2 (6 bases each). CDR3 length: 17 residues. The germline V gene encodes CDR1 MNHEY and CDR2 SVGEGT. Between the trimmed V and J ends, which lost 7 bases and 0 bases, there was a span of 22 bases. The DNA of the CDR3 is TGTGCCAGCAAGGTCCGGGGGCGAGGCTCGGCCTCCTACGAGCAGTACTTC. Residues: CASKVRGRGSASYEQYF.

This clonotype was counted a few times. The chain recombines TRBV18 with TRBJ1-5, with 7 bases fitting TRBD1. Germline values: CDR1 KGHSH, CDR2 LQKENI. The CDR3 totals 16 residues. After removal of 6 bases from V and 2 bases from J, the junction contained 10 bases not matched to a gene. The CDR3 sequence: CASSPTGATGNQPQHF. The CDR3 DNA follows: TGTGCCAGCTCTCCTACAGGGGCAACTGGCAATCAGCCCCAGCATTTT.

The V and J genes are TRBV6-2 or TRBV6-3 and TRBJ2-1, with D possibly matching TRBD1 (6 bases). V lost 4 bases and J 4 bases, leaving 17 bases between the germline ends. The CDR3 loop spans 16 amino acids. Germline-derived CDR1 and CDR2 are MNHEY and SVGEGT. The CDR3 nucleotides read TGTGCCAGCAGTTCCCCCCGCAGGGGAAATTACAATGAGCAGTTCTTC. Translated, it gives CASSSPRRGNYNEQFF.

This clonotype occurred a few times. The V gene is TRBV29-1, the J gene TRBJ2-2; no clear D gene. This CDR3 comprises 14 residues. Trimming removed 4 bases from V and 1 base from J, with 10 bases in between. Germline CDR1 SQVTM, CDR2 ANQGSEA. Written as DNA, the CDR3 is TGCAGCGTTGGGTTGCCTATGAACACCGGGGAGCTGTTTTTT. Translated, it gives CSVGLPMNTGELFF.

This clonotype was counted ten times or more. The V gene is TRBV30, the J gene TRBJ1-2, with TRBD1 matching 8 bases. Per the germline V gene, CDR1 is GTSNPN and CDR2 is SVGIG (reference sequence). The CDR3 is 18 amino acids. J gave up 0 bases and V 2 bases, and 14 bases lay outside the gene matches. The CDR3 DNA reads as TGTGCCTGGAGTCGCCTAAGGGGGACAGGTGATACTAACTATGGCTACACCTTC. Its protein product is CAWSRLRGTGDTNYGYTF. The full variable domain, in which reference TRBV30 and TRBJ1-2 provide the parts outside the CDR3, is SQTIHQWPATLVQPVGSPLSLECTVEGTSNPNLYWYRQAAGRGLQLLFYSVGIGQISSEVPQNLSASRPQDRQFILSSKKLLLSDSGFYLCAWSRLRGTGDTNYGYTFGSGTRLTVV.

This clonotype was counted many times. The gene calls are TRBV20-1 and TRBJ1-2; D is uncertain. CDR1 and CDR2 (germline): DFQATT, SNEGSKA (reference sequence). There are 12 residues in the CDR3. The germline V and J ends were trimmed by 6 bases and 3 bases, with 11 bases remaining between them. The CDR3 region has the DNA TGCAGTGCCACCCCCAACTACTATGGCTACACCTTC. Amino acid sequence: CSATPNYYGYTF.

This clonotype was picked up a small number of times. J is TRBJ2-7 and V is TRBV28; no definite D call. The CDR3 consists of 13 residues. Germline lookup yields CDR1 MDHEN and CDR2 SYDVKM. Trimming stripped 6 bases from V and 1 base from J, with 10 bases between. The CDR3, as DNA: TGTGCCAGCAGAACCCCGGTGTCCTACGAGCAGTACTTC. Residues: CASRTPVSYEQYF.

This clonotype has more than one count but fewer than ten. The chain joins TRBV7-2 to TRBJ1-4; D uncertain. V was clipped by 5 bases and J by 7 bases, with 14 bases between them. The CDR3 loop spans 14 amino acids. Germline V gene lookup returns CDR1 SGHTA and CDR2 FQGNSA. The CDR3 loop is CASSRVGLFEKLFF. The CDR3 bases are TGTGCCAGCAGCCGCGTCGGGCTTTTTGAAAAACTGTTTTTT.

This clonotype turned up a few times. The chain uses TRBV6-6 and TRBJ2-7, with 9 nucleotides matching TRBD1. This CDR3 comprises 14 residues. The germline V gene has CDR1 MNHNY and CDR2 SVGAGI (reference sequence). The V segment lost 5 bases and the J segment 7 bases; nucleotides outside the gene matches: 9. CDR3 in DNA: TGTGCCAGCAGTAAGGCACAGGGGGCGAGTGAGCAGTACTTC. Protein sequence: CASSKAQGASEQYF.

The sample holds a few counts of this clonotype. The chain employs TRBV4-2 and TRBJ1-2; D might be TRBD1 (6 bases). The CDR3 loop spans 13 amino acids. The germline V and J ends were trimmed by 2 bases and 3 bases, with 7 bases remaining between them. Germline CDR1 and CDR2: LGHNA and YNFKEQ. Here the CDR3 DNA reads TGTGCCAGCAGCCAATCAGGGGACTATGGCTACACCTTC. Its protein is CASSQSGDYGYTF.

This chain connects TRBV28 to TRBJ1-5; 7 bases map to TRBD1. The V segment lost 3 bases and the J segment 2 bases; nucleotides outside the gene matches: 4. Per germline, CDR1 MDHEN and CDR2 SYDVKM. CDR3 size: 15 residues. CDR3 coding DNA: TGTGCCAGCAGTTTGGGGGGACAGCGCAATCAGCCCCAGCATTTT. It translates to CASSLGGQRNQPQHF.

This clonotype was found many times. The chain is built from TRBV4-2 and TRBJ1-2; D is unresolved. Trimming pared 0 bases from V and 7 bases from J, leaving 6 bases between. Per the germline V gene, CDR1 is LGHNA and CDR2 is YNFKEQ. This CDR3 is 12 amino acids long. The CDR3: CASSQDEFGYTF. The CDR3 DNA sequence: TGTGCCAGCAGCCAAGATGAGTTTGGCTACACCTTC.

This clonotype was detected ten times or more. The gene calls are TRBV7-6 and TRBJ2-7; possibly TRBD2 for D (7 bases). The germline V and J ends were trimmed by 3 bases and 0 bases, with 12 bases remaining between them. The CDR3 is made up of 15 amino acids. Germline V lookup: CDR1 SGHVS, CDR2 FNYEAQ. The DNA of the CDR3 is TGTGCCAGCAGCTTGAGGGGGGGGACCTCCTACGAGCAGTACTTC. It codes for CASSLRGGTSYEQYF.

The V and J genes are TRBV29-1 and TRBJ2-5; D may be TRBD1 (6 bases). Germline assignment: CDR1 SQVTM and CDR2 ANQGSEA. CDR3 size: 14 residues. V was cut by 3 bases and J by 5 bases, with 16 bases left in between. CDR3 protein: CSVEGQGFAETQYF. The DNA for the CDR3 is TGCAGCGTTGAGGGACAAGGATTCGCGGAGACCCAGTACTTC.

This clonotype was picked up many times. This sequence joins TRBV19 and TRBJ1-2; TRBD1 matches 7 bases. The junction had 22 bases not matched to a gene; V was cut back by 7 bases and J by 8 bases. This CDR3 has 17 amino acids. Germline CDR1 LNHDA, CDR2 SQIVND (reference sequence). CDR3 DNA sequence: TGTGCCAGTATCCCAACTGGGACAGCCGCCCGGGGATGGGGCTACACCTTC. The encoded protein is CASIPTGTAARGWGYTF.